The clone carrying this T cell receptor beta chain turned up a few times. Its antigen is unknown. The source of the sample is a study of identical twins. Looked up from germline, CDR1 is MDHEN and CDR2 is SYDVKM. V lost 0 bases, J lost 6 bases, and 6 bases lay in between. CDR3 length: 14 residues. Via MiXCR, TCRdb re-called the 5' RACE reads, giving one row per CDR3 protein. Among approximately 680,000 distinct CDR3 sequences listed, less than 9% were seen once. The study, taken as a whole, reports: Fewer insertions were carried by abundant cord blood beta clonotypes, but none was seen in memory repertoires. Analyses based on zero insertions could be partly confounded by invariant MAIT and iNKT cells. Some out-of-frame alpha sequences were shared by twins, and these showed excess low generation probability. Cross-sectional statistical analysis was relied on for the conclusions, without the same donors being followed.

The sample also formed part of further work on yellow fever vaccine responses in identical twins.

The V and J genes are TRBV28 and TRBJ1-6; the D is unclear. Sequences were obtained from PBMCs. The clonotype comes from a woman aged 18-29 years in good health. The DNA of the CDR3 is TGTGCCAGCAGTTTATGGGAGTTTAATTCACCCCTCCACTTT. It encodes CASSLWEFNSPLHF.